This T cell receptor beta chain originates from a study of T cells in Graves' hyperthyroidism and ophthalmopathy (dated by TCRdb to about 2019). About the investigation overall: Peripheral blood samples were taken at the time of initial diagnosis, prior to any treatment. For training and testing, the roughly 93 patients in the discovery cohort were randomly divided in a 7:3 ratio. Whether ophthalmopathy could be predicted prospectively was tested in an independent validation cohort made up of approximately 19 hyperthyroidism patients plus 17 patients who later progressed to ophthalmopathy. Once sampling was done, hyperthyroidism patients were given methimazole at a starting dose of 30 mg daily, whereas ophthalmopathy patients were given high-dose intravenous methylprednisolone. TCR V-J signatures able to tell the groups apart were searched for in a discovery cohort of 90 to 100 patients, of whom under 45 had Graves' ophthalmopathy and under 65 had stable Graves' hyperthyroidism. In addition, the study compared T-cell repertoires in thyroid tissue and in blood from about 6 Graves' hyperthyroidism patients. The paper describes TCR Vbeta CDR3 sequencing of 140 or so peripheral blood samples, made up of 43 ophthalmopathy patients, 70 to 75 hyperthyroidism patients and 17 progressor patients. The investigation overall reported the following: A model built on a 13 V-J signature distinguished ophthalmopathy from stable hyperthyroidism, reaching over 85% sensitivity and around 81% specificity in cross-validation and 80%/75% in testing. No statistical method was used to set the sample size in advance, and investigators knew the group allocation. Most expanded thyroid clonotypes (frequency above 0.001) were also detected in blood, suggesting blood repertoires may reflect thyroid immune responses. In validation, the model predicted progression to ophthalmopathy with over 65% sensitivity and less than 75% specificity, a median of 6.5 months before onset.

In its sample, this clonotype was seen a few times. What this receptor recognizes is not known. No base-level quality is on record; no much larger clone is a single base apart. Graves' hyperthyroidism was defined as stable when no progression to ophthalmopathy occurred over 18 months of follow-up. The hyperthyroidism patients were between 18 and 65 years old and newly diagnosed, with a disease duration of less than 2 months. Exclusion was applied to patients with uncontrolled infections, other autoimmune diseases, pregnancy or lactation. Diagnoses were based on clinical symptoms, serum thyroxine and TRAb, thyroid ultrasound and orbital computed tomography. PBMCs were isolated from about 10 ml of fresh peripheral blood by Ficoll-Paque density gradient centrifugation. Total RNA was extracted with Trizol reagent, and quality was checked on an Agilent 2100 Bioanalyzer. Trimming takes 0 bases from V and 0 bases from J, and the germline ends sit 8 bases apart. The germline V gene encodes CDR1 LNHNV and CDR2 YYDKDF (reference sequence). Its CDR3 holds 15 amino acids, cysteine through phenylalanine. This entry keeps only the CDR3 DNA: 45 bases, framed from base 1.

The TCR beta CDR3 regions were amplified from RNA transcripts. For the first round of RT-PCR on the TCR CDR3, the HTBI primer set was used together with the Qiagen OneStep RT-PCR kit. The libraries were constructed in a second round of multiplex PCR and then size-selected and purified. Paired-end sequencing of the libraries was performed with 100 bp reads on an Illumina HiSeq2000. In the paper's pipeline: SOAPnuke was used to process the raw data, with reads discarded if the reads contained adapters or uncalled bases, had a mean Phred below 15, or lacked an exact constant-primer or identifier match. High-quality paired reads were merged with COPE v1.2.5, and unique nucleotide sequences were defined as clonotypes. Clonotypes were aligned to IMGT TRBV, TRBD and TRBJ reference segments using MiTCR v1.1. The analysis included only V-J combinations with a frequency above 0.0001, which together covered around 99% of the repertoires. A TCS score was defined as the ratio of F50 (clonal expansion) to E x V (chaos), with BLOSUM62-based TCRdist applied between CDR3 peptides within each V-J. Welch's t-statistics and random forest reduced roughly 500 V-J features to 13, which were used in a naive Bayes classifier (R e1071). In TCRdb, the public reads were trimmed at Q25 with fastp and aligned with MiXCR, with productive beta chains retained. Duplicate CDR3 protein sequences are folded into a single record with the most common DNA and genes. These V and J calls rely on TCRdb rather than the paper's analysis. The sample table records about 420,000 distinct CDR3 sequences; approximately 14% of these occur just once. The ten largest clones capture 14% of the sample.

The clonotype originates from a woman aged 18-29 years with Graves' hyperthyroidism. The V gene is TRBV15 and the J gene is TRBJ1-1, with the D gene too uncertain to name. Sequencing input: blood. The DNA reads TGTGCCACCAGCAGAGAGCCAGGACTGAACACTGAAGCTTTCTTT. Its protein reads: CATSREPGLNTEAFF.